This T cell receptor beta chain was captured in a study of cytomegalovirus exposure and HLA in healthy donors. The CDR3 length is 16 residues. CDR1 is GTSNPN, CDR2 SVGIG, per germline (reference sequence). With 4 bases clipped from V and 2 bases from J, the junction kept 11 bases outside the gene matches. The PCR used 60 Vbeta and 13 Jbeta primers. The method was immunoSEQ multiplex PCR; TCRdb's version includes in-frame clones alone and lacks a portion of them. The table lists over 150,000 clones, 73% of them singletons. This receptor was obtained from a woman under 30 in good health and CMV-seropositive. The specimen was PBMCs. The chain employs TRBV30 and TRBJ1-3, with 7 bases aligning to TRBD1. CDR3 sequence: CAWTLEGAFAGNTIYF. In nucleotides, the CDR3 is TGTGCCTGGACCCTAGAGGGGGCCTTCGCTGGAAACACCATATATTTT.